This TCR beta chain was identified during a study of cytomegalovirus exposure and HLA in healthy donors. The CDR3 contains 13 residues. The ends lost 3 bases at V and 8 bases at J; junction bases unmatched: 6. Looked up from germline, CDR1 is GTSNPN and CDR2 is SVGIG (reference sequence). Findings and limits, study-wide: Later analysis found that TCR beta chains associated with HLA were more clonally expanded than other, equally common chains. Sequencing likely caused a cluster of highly shared sequence variants. According to an earlier analysis, most TCR beta V segments yielded productive rearrangements about 90% or about 30% of the time.

The PCR made use of 60 Vbeta and 13 Jbeta primers. Sequenced by immunoSEQ multiplex PCR; TCRdb stores in-frame clones only, minus some. The sample has under 250,000 clones, around 82% seen once. As to this clone: Its antigen is as yet unknown.

The chain combines TRBV30 with TRBJ1-4; TRBD1 matches 7 bases. Sequencing used PBMCs. The sequence came from a woman in her twenties or thirties in good health and CMV-seronegative. The CDR3 DNA reads as TGTGCCTGGAGACTGACAGGGCGGGAAAAACTGTTTTTT. Residues: CAWRLTGREKLFF. Complete variable domain (other parts from reference TRBV30 and TRBJ1-4): SQTIHQWPATLVQPVGSPLSLECTVEGTSNPNLYWYRQAAGRGLQLLFYSVGIGQISSEVPQNLSASRPQDRQFILSSKKLLLSDSGFYLCAWRLTGREKLFFGSGTQLSVL.